This T cell receptor (beta chain) was sequenced during a study of blood T cells in healthy people across ages (dated by TCRdb to between 2014 and 2017). A note on the overall study: In model experiments, template switching captured about one uniquely barcoded TCR beta cDNA molecule for every two T cells. The study measured age-related changes in TCR beta repertoire diversity using deep sequencing normalized with unique cDNA molecular identifiers. Four age groups were formed from the donors: young (average 16 years), middle-aged (approximately 42), aged (approximately 60) and long-lived (about 80). Using the same blood draw, the study looked at two additional independent replicas of 1 million unique cDNA reads for two donors, one aged 18 to 30 and the other aged 80 or older. Beyond this particular receptor, the publication reports: The CMV infection status of donors was not known, potentially confounding age-related changes in expanded clonotypes. Compared with the aged group, more naive CD4+ T cells, fewer expanded clones and increased TCR diversity were shown by the long-lived group, suggesting age selection. The percentage of naive T cells measured by flow cytometry correlated strongly with observed TCR beta diversity. Estimates of total diversity from one million sequenced T cells were regarded as lower bounds and underestimates. Since profiling was done on bulk unsorted PBMCs, naive and antigen-experienced compartments could not be conclusively compared. As age increased, observed TCR beta diversity per million T cells dropped in a roughly linear way, and a significant reduction was already evident by age about 40.

Systemically healthy Caucasian individuals from Russia, 39 in total and aged about 6 to 90 years, were included as donors. Approximately 9.3 milliliters of peripheral blood were collected from each donor into EDTA-treated Vacutainer tubes. PBMCs were isolated by Ficoll-Paque density-gradient centrifugation, with at least 7 million obtained per sample. Trizol reagent was used to extract total RNA from the PBMCs, yielding at least 6 micrograms per sample. For every donor, an aliquot of PBMCs went through flow cytometry to measure the percentages of naive CD45RAhigh/CD27high T cells. A few counts support this clonotype. The antigen it binds to is not known. Germline and junction disagree at one end, which may indicate a read error. The CDR3, cysteine through phenylalanine, is 14 amino acids long. Of the read, only the CDR3 DNA is kept; its 42 bases are in frame from base 1. The germline V gene yields SGHDN for CDR1 and FVKESK for CDR2.

Libraries were built with 5' RACE. The listed sequencing device is Illumina HiSeq 2500. A second roughly 6 to 11 cycle PCR used a sample-barcoded 5' primer and a J-beta primer mix. A template-switch 5' adaptor carrying 12 random nucleotides introduced a unique molecular identifier onto each TCR beta cDNA molecule. Each sample yielded at least 2.5 million CDR3-containing paired-end reads. All of the RNA was converted into first-strand cDNA using the Mint cDNA synthesis kit, with a TRBC-specific oligonucleotide serving as the primer. All cDNA was treated with uracil-DNA glycosylase and then went through a first 18-cycle PCR with the universal primers M1SS and BC2_uni_R. Regarding the original processing steps: Normalization of each sample was performed by random selection of 1 million high-quality reads, each carrying a distinct molecular identifier. Instead of being binned into consensus sequences, reads with shared molecular identifiers were discarded. MiTCR, with a Q25 quality threshold and the strictest error-elimination algorithm, was used for CDR3 identification, clonotype clustering and error correction. Lower-bound total TCR beta diversity was estimated with a nonparametric unseen species model using Euler transformation. Through fastp at Q25 and MiXCR, TCRdb rebuilt clones from the public reads, retaining in-frame beta chains. Duplicate CDR3 protein sequences are folded into a single record with the most common DNA and genes. These V and J calls are TCRdb output, not the study's own analysis. Present in this sample are roughly 500,000 distinct CDR3 sequences, 20% to 30% of which were seen just once. Roughly 9.4% of the sample belongs to the ten largest clones.

The same data also went into a second study, on T cells of mothers and their children. The second study, in turn, reports: The donors were nine systemically healthy Caucasian individuals, made up of three mothers and their six children. cDNA synthesis consumed the entire amount of extracted RNA, loaded at approximately 1.6 ug RNA in each 15 ul reaction. Sample barcodes and 2-4 random nucleotides were added via the M1S primer in the second PCR. More than 8 million TCR beta CDR3 reads were obtained from each mother, and some 3.3 million reads were obtained from each child. Thymic selection shapes the output of TCR recombination in a similar way in related and unrelated pairs, and inherited differences have a minor effect. Related mother-child pairs always showed normalized repertoire overlap that was slightly higher than in unrelated mother-child pairs, though the difference was never significant. No persistent microchimeric T cell clones were found, with a detection sensitivity of approximately 110 clones per million clonotypes. To look for features that set related mother-child pairs apart from unrelated individuals, the researchers ran deep NGS to compare the TCR beta repertoires of mothers and children. On average, the children were 11 +/- 4 years old, while the mothers were approximately 41 +/- 4 years old. Libraries were sequenced on Illumina HiSeq 2000 with 100+100 nt paired-end reads after adapter ligation with NEBNext reagents. Mother and child libraries were prepared a month apart and sequenced in separate runs to prevent cross-contamination. Between roughly 500,000 and 2,300,000 distinct TCR beta clonotypes were identified per donor. Naive TCR beta clonotypes were estimated from low-frequency clonotypes matched to each donor's FACS-determined naive share, without sorting.

The sequence was collected from a boy aged 5-17 years in good health. This sequence uses TRBV14 and TRBJ2-7; confidence is insufficient to name the D gene. The sample taken for sequencing was blood. The DNA sequence is as follows: TGCGCCAGCAGCCAACGGCAGGCTACATACGAGCAGTACTTC. It specifies CASSQRQATYEQYF.